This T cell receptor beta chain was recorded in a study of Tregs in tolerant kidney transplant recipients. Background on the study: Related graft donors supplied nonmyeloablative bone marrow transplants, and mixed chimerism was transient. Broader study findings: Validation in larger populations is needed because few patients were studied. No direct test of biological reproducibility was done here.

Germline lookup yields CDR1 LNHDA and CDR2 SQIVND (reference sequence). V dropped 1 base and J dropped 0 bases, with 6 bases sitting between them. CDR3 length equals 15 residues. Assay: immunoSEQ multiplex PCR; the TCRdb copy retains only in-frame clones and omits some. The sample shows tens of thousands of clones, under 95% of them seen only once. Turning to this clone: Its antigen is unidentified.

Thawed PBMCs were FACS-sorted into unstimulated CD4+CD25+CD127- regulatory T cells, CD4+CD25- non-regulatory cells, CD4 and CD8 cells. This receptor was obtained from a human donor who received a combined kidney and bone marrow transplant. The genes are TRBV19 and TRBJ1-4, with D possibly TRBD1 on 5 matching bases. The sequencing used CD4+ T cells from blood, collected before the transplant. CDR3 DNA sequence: TGTGCCAGTAGTATAGGACAGACAACTAATGAAAAACTGTTTTTT. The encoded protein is CASSIGQTTNEKLFF.